These 9 T cell receptor beta chains came from one sample sequenced in a study of early T cells in non-severe SARS-CoV-2 infection. TCRdb passed the 5' RACE reads through MiXCR, listing each CDR3 protein once. Among approximately 120,000 distinct CDR3 sequences listed, more than 12% were seen once. Sequencing was carried out using whole blood. The receptors derive from an adult who was a healthcare worker with PCR-confirmed SARS-CoV-2 infection or an uninfected control (not recorded which).

This clonotype was counted between two and nine times. The J gene is TRBJ2-3, the V gene TRBV3-1; D unclear. This CDR3 has 13 amino acids. Trimming took 8 bases from V and 7 from J, leaving 16 bases between them. Germline V gene lookup returns CDR1 LGHDT and CDR2 YNNKEL (reference sequence). The CDR3, as DNA: TGTGCCAGCGGCTCGACTGGGGAAAATACGCAGTATTTT. Translation: CASGSTGENTQYF.

The sample holds a few counts of this clonotype. The chain is built from TRBV20-1 and TRBJ1-1; TRBD1 aligns across 8 bases. This CDR3 contains 13 residues. CDR1 is DFQATT and CDR2 is SNEGSKA in the germline V gene (reference sequence). With V trimmed by 1 base and J by 5 bases, 3 bases remained unmatched. The CDR3 coding sequence is TGCAGTGCTAGAGTCGGACAGGGTACTGAAGCTTTCTTT. Its translation is CSARVGQGTEAFF.

The J gene is TRBJ1-2, the V gene TRBV3-1; D gene uncertain. CDR1 LGHDT and CDR2 YNNKEL come from the germline V gene (reference sequence). This CDR3 contains 14 residues. With 1 base removed from V and 4 bases from J, the gap between germline ends came to 10 bases. CDR3 loop: CASSQAFAPYGYTF. CDR3 bases: TGTGCCAGCAGCCAAGCATTCGCGCCCTATGGCTACACCTTC.

The J gene is TRBJ2-5, the V gene TRBV29-1; 8 nucleotides match TRBD2. Unmatched junction bases numbered 3, after V lost 7 bases and J lost 5 bases. CDR1 is SQVTM and CDR2 is ANQGSEA in the germline V gene. The CDR3 is made up of 11 amino acids. DNA for the CDR3: TGCAGCGCCCGGGGGGGGGAGACCCAGTACTTC. Translated, it gives CSARGGETQYF.

The rearrangement joins TRBV19 to TRBJ1-4; no clear D. Trimming removed 5 bases from V and 0 bases from J, with 13 bases in between. The CDR3 extends over 16 amino acids. Germline loops: CDR1 LNHDA, CDR2 SQIVND (reference sequence). The CDR3 is CASSPGILATNEKLFF. DNA for the CDR3: TGTGCCAGTAGTCCCGGAATCCTAGCAACTAATGAAAAACTGTTTTTT. Full variable domain (rest looked up from reference TRBV19 and TRBJ1-4): DGGITQSPKYLFRKEGQNVTLSCEQNLNHDAMYWYRQDPGQGLRLIYYSQIVNDFQKGDIAEGYSVSREKKESFPLTVTSAQKNPTAFYLCASSPGILATNEKLFFGSGTQLSVL.

This clonotype was observed many times. This chain uses TRBV20-1 with TRBJ1-3; 7 bases fit TRBD1. The V and J ends lost 3 bases and 2 bases, in that order; junction bases with no gene match: 10. Germline CDR1 and CDR2: DFQATT and SNEGSKA (reference sequence). The CDR3 is 16 residues long. Here the CDR3 reads CSASLHRGSPGNTIYF. The CDR3 region has the DNA TGCAGTGCTAGTCTACACAGGGGTTCCCCTGGAAACACCATATATTTT.

The CDR3 is CASSLRNSETQYF. Written as DNA, the CDR3 is TGTGCCAGCAGCTTACGTAACTCGGAGACCCAGTACTTC. The chain is built from TRBV12-3 or TRBV12-4 and TRBJ2-5, with D unclear. Between the trimmed V and J ends, which lost 6 bases and 5 bases, there was a span of 13 bases. The CDR3 has 13 residues.

J is TRBJ1-6 and V is TRBV2; D perhaps matches TRBD1 (5 bases). Trimming removed 6 bases from V and 6 bases from J, with 15 bases in between. The germline CDR1 and CDR2 sequences are SNHLY and FYNNEI. The CDR3 sequence is 15 residues long. The CDR3 nucleotides are TGTGCCAGCAGGATTGACAGTAACCTTAATTCACCCCTCCACTTT. It yields the protein CASRIDSNLNSPLHF.

This clonotype was detected many times. The rearrangement joins TRBV9 to TRBJ2-1; D gene unclear. V was shortened by 0 bases and J by 6 bases, with 4 bases between the two germline ends. The CDR3 consists of 12 residues. The germline gives CDR1 SGDLS, CDR2 YYNGEE. In nucleotides, the CDR3 is TGTGCCAGCAGCGTAGATGTCAATGAGCAGTTCTTC. It yields the protein CASSVDVNEQFF.